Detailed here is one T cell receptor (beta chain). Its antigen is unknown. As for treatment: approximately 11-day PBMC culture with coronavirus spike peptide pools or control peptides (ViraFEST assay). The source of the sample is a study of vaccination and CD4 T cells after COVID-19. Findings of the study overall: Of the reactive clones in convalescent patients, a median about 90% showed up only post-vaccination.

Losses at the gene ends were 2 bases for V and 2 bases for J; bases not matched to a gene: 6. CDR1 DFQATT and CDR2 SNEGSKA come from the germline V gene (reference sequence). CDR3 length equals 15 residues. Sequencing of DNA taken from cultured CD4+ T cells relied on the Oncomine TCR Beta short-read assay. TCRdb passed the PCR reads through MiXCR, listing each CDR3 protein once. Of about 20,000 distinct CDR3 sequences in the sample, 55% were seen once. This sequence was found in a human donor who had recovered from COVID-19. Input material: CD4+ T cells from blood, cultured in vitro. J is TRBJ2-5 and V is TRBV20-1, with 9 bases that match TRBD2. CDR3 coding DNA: TGCAGTGCTAGATTGCCTAGCGGGGATCAAGAGACCCAGTACTTC. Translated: CSARLPSGDQETQYF.